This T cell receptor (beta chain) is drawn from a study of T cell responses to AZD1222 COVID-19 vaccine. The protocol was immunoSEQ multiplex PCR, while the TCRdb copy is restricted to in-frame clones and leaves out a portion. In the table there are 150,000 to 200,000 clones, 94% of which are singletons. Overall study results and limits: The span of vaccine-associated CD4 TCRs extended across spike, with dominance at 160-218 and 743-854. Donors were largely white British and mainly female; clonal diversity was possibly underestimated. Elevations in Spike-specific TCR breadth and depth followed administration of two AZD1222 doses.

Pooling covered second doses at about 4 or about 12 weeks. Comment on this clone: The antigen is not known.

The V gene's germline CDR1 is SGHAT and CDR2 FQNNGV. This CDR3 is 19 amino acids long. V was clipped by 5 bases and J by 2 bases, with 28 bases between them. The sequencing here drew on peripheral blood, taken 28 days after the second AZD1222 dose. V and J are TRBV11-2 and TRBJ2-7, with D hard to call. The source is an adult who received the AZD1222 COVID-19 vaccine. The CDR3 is CASSPIRASYRADAYEQYF. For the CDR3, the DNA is TGTGCCAGCAGCCCGATCCGGGCCTCCTACCGTGCGGACGCCTACGAGCAGTACTTC.